This TCR beta chain was obtained from a study of shared clonotypes between healthy human individuals. Germline CDR1 and CDR2: GTSNPN and SVGIG (reference sequence). V lost 2 bases and J 5 bases, leaving 7 bases between the germline ends. The CDR3 extends over 11 amino acids. This clone has just one count. TCRdb's copy holds only in-frame clones and misses some; the assay was immunoSEQ multiplex PCR. There are millions of clones in the sample; 93% occur only once, and 0.39% lies in the top ten. The source is a man aged 18 to 29 in good health. Some clones in this sample may be carry-over from other donors' samples. The specimen was naive CD4+ T cells from PBMCs. As to subset: CD45RA+ positively selected. V is TRBV30 and J is TRBJ2-7; D gene unclear. The CDR3 protein is CAWSQEHEQYF. In DNA, the CDR3 is TGTGCCTGGAGTCAGGAGCACGAGCAGTACTTC.